This TCR gamma chain was captured by sequencing in a study of gamma-delta chains in newborns, infants, children. For the study at large: Innate gammadelta T cells reportedly expand polyclonally right after birth, driven by microbial exposure, per the title.

In its sample, this clone was seen a few times. A single base is all that separates this from a far larger clone, so a read error is likely. V lost 0 bases, J lost 3 bases, and 14 bases stayed unmatched. CDR3 length: 17 residues. Germline V gives CDR1 EGSTGY, CDR2 YDSYTSSV. TCRdb reran clone calling via CATT on the reads. The profile shows hundreds of gamma-chain clones, 2% to 2.5% of them singletons. The sample taken for sequencing was blood. This sequence originates from a child who was a newborn, infant or young child, either healthy, febrile or measles-vaccinated (not recorded which). V gene TRGV4 combines with J gene TRGJ1 or TRGJ2. The CDR3 coding sequence is TGTGCCACCTGGGATGGGCCGGTGTGGAGGGCTTATTATAAGAAACTCTTT. This translates into CATWDGPVWRAYYKKLF.